This TCR beta chain appears in the sequencing data of a study of shared clonotypes between healthy human individuals. Repertoires were generated with immunoSEQ multiplex PCR, while TCRdb's copy carries only in-frame clones and drops some. The sample consists of some 500,000 clones, approximately 95% of them appearing once. This CDR3 comprises 13 residues. The germline gives CDR1 MNHNS, CDR2 SASEGT. Trimming removed 2 bases from V and 8 bases from J, with 9 bases in between. Material: naive CD4+ T cells sorted from blood. As for subset: CD45RA+ positively selected. This receptor was obtained from a woman aged 30 to 39 in good health. This chain links TRBV6-1 with TRBJ2-2, with no clear D. Here the CDR3 DNA reads TGTGCCAGCAGTGAACAGCGCCTAGGGGAGCTGTTTTTT. Translating it yields CASSEQRLGELFF.